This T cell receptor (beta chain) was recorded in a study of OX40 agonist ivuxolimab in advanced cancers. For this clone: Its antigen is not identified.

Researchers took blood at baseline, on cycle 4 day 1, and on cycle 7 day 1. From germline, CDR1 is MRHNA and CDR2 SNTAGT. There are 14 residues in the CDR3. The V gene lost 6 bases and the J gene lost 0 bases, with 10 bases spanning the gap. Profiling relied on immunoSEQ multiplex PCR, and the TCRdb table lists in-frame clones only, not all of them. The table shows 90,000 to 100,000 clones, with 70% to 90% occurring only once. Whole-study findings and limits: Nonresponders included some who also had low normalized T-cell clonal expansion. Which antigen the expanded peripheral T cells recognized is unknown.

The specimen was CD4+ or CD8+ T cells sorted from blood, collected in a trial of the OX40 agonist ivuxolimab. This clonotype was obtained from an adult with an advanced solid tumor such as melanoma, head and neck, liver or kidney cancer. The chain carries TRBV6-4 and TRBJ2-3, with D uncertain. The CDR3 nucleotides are TGTGCCAGCAGACCCGACCCCAGCACAGATACGCAGTATTTT. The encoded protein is CASRPDPSTDTQYF.